This TCR beta chain was sequenced during a study of CD8 T cells in ankylosing spondylitis. The study's findings and limits: Disease-linked clones were found to be CD8+ and relatively rare in peripheral blood. It was reported that disease-linked clones were significantly enriched in matched ankylosing spondylitis synovial fluid. A TCR beta motif made of eight highly homologous variants seemed typical of ankylosing spondylitis blood. A number of the motif variants had already been described in reactive arthritis synovial fluid and blood.

In making TCR beta libraries, quantitative 5'-RACE with molecular barcodes was used. TCRdb passed the 5' RACE reads through MiXCR, listing each CDR3 protein once. This table holds around 770,000 distinct CDR3 sequences, roughly 12% found once. As to this clonotype: What it recognizes is unknown.

Germline V gene sequence: CDR1 SGHDT, CDR2 YYEEEE. The CDR3 loop spans 14 amino acids. Losses at the gene ends were 0 bases for V and 8 bases for J; bases not matched to a gene: 7. This rearrangement joins TRBV5-6 to TRBJ1-1, with 7 positions matching TRBD1. This sequence was found in a male donor with ankylosing spondylitis. Sequenced sample: blood, either unsorted or a sorted T cell fraction (not recorded which). CDR3 in DNA: TGTGCCAGCAGCTTGGTACCCACAGGGGCAGAAGCTTTCTTT. Its translation: CASSLVPTGAEAFF.